This is a list of T cell receptor beta chains from one sample in a study of read filtering for tumor transcriptome and immune sequencing. MiXCR was run by TCRdb on the reads, yielding one entry per CDR3 protein. The profile shows about 50,000 distinct CDR3 sequences, about 20% of them singletons. The sequenced material came from a population of CD138-negative cells sorted from bone marrow. All receptors come from a donor at least 40 years old with multiple myeloma. Each CDR3 is given with its conserved first and last residue. The order of the fields is V gene, clone size, CDR3 length, D gene, J gene, CDR3 DNA, CDR3 protein. A D gene is named only where the DNA matches it firmly. Not every row has a clone size; where given, it reads once, few, many or a size class.

v_call: TRBV20-1; clone_size: .; cdr3_length: 15; d_call: .; j_call: TRBJ2-7; cdr3_nt: TGCAGTGCTAGAGAGAGGGGCAGGGGTTCCTACGAGCAGTACTTC; cdr3_aa: CSARERGRGSYEQYF
v_call: TRBV29-1; clone_size: many; cdr3_length: 14; d_call: TRBD1; j_call: TRBJ1-1; cdr3_nt: TGCAGCGTTGTACGTAACAGGGGAAGGACTGAAGCTTTCTTT; cdr3_aa: CSVVRNRGRTEAFF
v_call: TRBV2; clone_size: many; cdr3_length: 16; d_call: .; j_call: TRBJ2-1; cdr3_nt: TGTGCCAGCAGTAGTGACTTCCGGAGCTCCTACAATGAGCAGTTCTTC; cdr3_aa: CASSSDFRSSYNEQFF
v_call: TRBV6-5; clone_size: few; cdr3_length: 14; d_call: .; j_call: TRBJ1-5; cdr3_nt: TGTGCCAGCAGTGCGGACTGGAGCAATCAGCCCCAGCATTTT; cdr3_aa: CASSADWSNQPQHF
v_call: TRBV6-5; clone_size: many; cdr3_length: 15; d_call: .; j_call: TRBJ1-6; cdr3_nt: TGTGCCAGCAGTTACTCGATTCACCAGGGGCATCCCCTCCACTTT; cdr3_aa: CASSYSIHQGHPLHF
v_call: TRBV19; clone_size: few; cdr3_length: 16; d_call: TRBD2; j_call: TRBJ2-1; cdr3_nt: TGTGCCAGTAGTATCCTTGGGACTAGGACCCCCAATGAGCAGTTCTTC; cdr3_aa: CASSILGTRTPNEQFF
v_call: TRBV4-1; clone_size: many; cdr3_length: 16; d_call: TRBD2; j_call: TRBJ2-1; cdr3_nt: TGCGCCAGCAGCCAGTTAGCGGGAGTCGCCCACAATGAGCAGTTCTTC; cdr3_aa: CASSQLAGVAHNEQFF
v_call: TRBV7-2; clone_size: .; cdr3_length: 17; d_call: TRBD2; j_call: TRBJ2-1; cdr3_nt: TGTGCCAGCAGCTACCCCCCCGCGGGACTAGCGGCGGGTGAGCAGTTCTTC; cdr3_aa: CASSYPPAGLAAGEQFF
v_call: TRBV18; clone_size: many; cdr3_length: 17; d_call: .; j_call: TRBJ2-1; cdr3_nt: TGTGCCAGCTCACCACCTTTGGCGGCTAGCTCCTACAATGAGCAGTTCTTC; cdr3_aa: CASSPPLAASSYNEQFF
v_call: TRBV5-1; clone_size: few; cdr3_length: 16; d_call: .; j_call: TRBJ2-5; cdr3_nt: TGCGCCAGCAGCTTGGCACTCCTGGGGGGGGCGGAGACCCAGTACTTC; cdr3_aa: CASSLALLGGAETQYF
v_call: TRBV2; clone_size: many; cdr3_length: 14; d_call: TRBD1; j_call: TRBJ1-6; cdr3_nt: TGTGCCAGCGGCCTGACAGGGATAGGTTCACCCCTCCACTTT; cdr3_aa: CASGLTGIGSPLHF
v_call: TRBV29-1; clone_size: many; cdr3_length: 12; d_call: .; j_call: TRBJ1-5; cdr3_nt: TGCAGCGTTGGAGGGGGATCCCAGCCCCAGCATTTT; cdr3_aa: CSVGGGSQPQHF
v_call: TRBV6-2/TRBV6-3; clone_size: many; cdr3_length: 16; d_call: TRBD2; j_call: TRBJ2-7; cdr3_nt: TGTGCCAGCAGACCCCCCGGGACTAGCGGCTCCTACGAGCAGTACTTC; cdr3_aa: CASRPPGTSGSYEQYF
v_call: TRBV11-2; clone_size: many; cdr3_length: 15; d_call: .; j_call: TRBJ2-1; cdr3_nt: TGTGCCAGCAGCTTAGGAACTAGCTCGTACAATGAGCAGTTCTTC; cdr3_aa: CASSLGTSSYNEQFF
v_call: TRBV11-3; clone_size: many; cdr3_length: 13; d_call: TRBD1; j_call: TRBJ2-7; cdr3_nt: TGTGCCAGCAGCTTACGTACAGGGGTCGAGCAGTACTTC; cdr3_aa: CASSLRTGVEQYF
v_call: TRBV4-3; clone_size: many; cdr3_length: 15; d_call: TRBD1; j_call: TRBJ1-2; cdr3_nt: TGCGCCAGCAGCCAAGGGACAGGGGCTGGTTATGGCTACACCTTC; cdr3_aa: CASSQGTGAGYGYTF
v_call: TRBV6-2/TRBV6-3; clone_size: medium-sized; cdr3_length: 14; d_call: TRBD1; j_call: TRBJ2-1; cdr3_nt: TGTGCCAGCAGTTTCGACAGGGAGATCAATGAGCAGTTCTTC; cdr3_aa: CASSFDREINEQFF
v_call: TRBV2; clone_size: many; cdr3_length: 14; d_call: .; j_call: TRBJ2-1; cdr3_nt: TGTGCCAGCAGTGACCGGGGCCCCTACAATGAGCAGTTCTTC; cdr3_aa: CASSDRGPYNEQFF
v_call: TRBV28; clone_size: .; cdr3_length: 14; d_call: .; j_call: TRBJ1-5; cdr3_nt: TGTGCCAGCAGTCCTCCGGGGAGTTGGCAGCCCCAGCATTTT; cdr3_aa: CASSPPGSWQPQHF
v_call: TRBV2; clone_size: many; cdr3_length: 16; d_call: TRBD2; j_call: TRBJ2-2; cdr3_nt: TGTGCCAGCAGTGAAAGGGGGACTAGCGGCGCCGGGGAGCTGTTTTTT; cdr3_aa: CASSERGTSGAGELFF
v_call: TRBV19; clone_size: many; cdr3_length: 12; d_call: TRBD1; j_call: TRBJ2-3; cdr3_nt: TGTGCCACCGAACAGGGGCGGAATACGCAGTATTTT; cdr3_aa: CATEQGRNTQYF
v_call: TRBV7-2; clone_size: few; cdr3_length: 16; d_call: TRBD2; j_call: TRBJ2-5; cdr3_nt: TGTGCCAGCAGCTTAGCCGTTAGCGGGGGACAAGAGACCCAGTACTTC; cdr3_aa: CASSLAVSGGQETQYF
v_call: TRBV12-3/TRBV12-4; clone_size: many; cdr3_length: 15; d_call: .; j_call: TRBJ2-3; cdr3_nt: TGTGCCAGCAGTGACCCGACTTCTAGCACAGATACGCAGTATTTT; cdr3_aa: CASSDPTSSTDTQYF
v_call: TRBV6-2/TRBV6-3; clone_size: few; cdr3_length: 14; d_call: .; j_call: TRBJ1-1; cdr3_nt: TGTGCCAGCAGTTTGTCGGCTTCGAACACTGAAGCTTTCTTT; cdr3_aa: CASSLSASNTEAFF
v_call: TRBV5-1; clone_size: many; cdr3_length: 15; d_call: .; j_call: TRBJ2-3; cdr3_nt: TGCGCCAGCAGCCTGACAGGAATGAGGGCAGATACGCAGTATTTT; cdr3_aa: CASSLTGMRADTQYF
v_call: TRBV7-9; clone_size: .; cdr3_length: 14; d_call: TRBD1; j_call: TRBJ2-7; cdr3_nt: TGTGCCAGCAGCTCAGGGGGCCCCTCCTACGAGCAGTACTTC; cdr3_aa: CASSSGGPSYEQYF
v_call: TRBV20-1; clone_size: many; cdr3_length: 13; d_call: TRBD2; j_call: TRBJ2-7; cdr3_nt: TGCAGTGCTTCTCCGGGACTAGTGTACGAGCAGTACTTC; cdr3_aa: CSASPGLVYEQYF
v_call: TRBV3-1; clone_size: many; cdr3_length: 14; d_call: TRBD2; j_call: TRBJ2-7; cdr3_nt: TGTGCCAGCAGCCAATCGCTAGCGGGAGGGGAGCAGTACTTC; cdr3_aa: CASSQSLAGGEQYF
v_call: TRBV28; clone_size: many; cdr3_length: 14; d_call: .; j_call: TRBJ1-4; cdr3_nt: TGTGCCAGCAGCCCAGGAAACCGGGGTGAAAAACTGTTTTTT; cdr3_aa: CASSPGNRGEKLFF
v_call: TRBV10-3; clone_size: few; cdr3_length: 15; d_call: .; j_call: TRBJ2-5; cdr3_nt: TGTGCCATCAAATCGGACAGCTTAAGACAAGAGACCCAGTACTTC; cdr3_aa: CAIKSDSLRQETQYF
v_call: TRBV28; clone_size: many; cdr3_length: 13; d_call: .; j_call: TRBJ2-1; cdr3_nt: TGTGCCAGCAGGTCACAGGGCACGGCTGAGCAGTTCTTC; cdr3_aa: CASRSQGTAEQFF
v_call: TRBV19; clone_size: .; cdr3_length: 15; d_call: TRBD2; j_call: TRBJ2-1; cdr3_nt: TGTGCCAGTAGCGTTAGCGGGAGCTCCTACAATGAGCAGTTCTTC; cdr3_aa: CASSVSGSSYNEQFF
v_call: TRBV12-3/TRBV12-4; clone_size: many; cdr3_length: 15; d_call: .; j_call: TRBJ2-3; cdr3_nt: TGTGCCAGCAGTCCCCCGGGCGAACCCACAGATACGCAGTATTTT; cdr3_aa: CASSPPGEPTDTQYF
v_call: TRBV29-1; clone_size: few; cdr3_length: 12; d_call: .; j_call: TRBJ1-4; cdr3_nt: TGCAGCGTTGAACAGGGAGGGGAAAAACTGTTTTTT; cdr3_aa: CSVEQGGEKLFF
v_call: TRBV11-2; clone_size: many; cdr3_length: 15; d_call: .; j_call: TRBJ2-5; cdr3_nt: TGTGCCAGCAGCTTAGGTTACAAGGAGCAAGAGACCCAGTACTTC; cdr3_aa: CASSLGYKEQETQYF
v_call: TRBV5-5; clone_size: many; cdr3_length: 15; d_call: TRBD1; j_call: TRBJ1-5; cdr3_nt: TGTGCCAGCAGCCTTGGGACAGCCCTGGCGGGGGCCCAGCATTTT; cdr3_aa: CASSLGTALAGAQHF
v_call: TRBV14; clone_size: .; cdr3_length: 14; d_call: .; j_call: TRBJ2-7; cdr3_nt: TGTGCCAGCAGCCAAGCCCTTCCGTCCTACGAGCAGTACTTC; cdr3_aa: CASSQALPSYEQYF
v_call: TRBV20-1; clone_size: many; cdr3_length: 15; d_call: TRBD2; j_call: TRBJ2-7; cdr3_nt: TGCAGTGCTCCCGACGGGACTAGCGGGAGGGACGAGCAGTACTTC; cdr3_aa: CSAPDGTSGRDEQYF
v_call: TRBV28; clone_size: many; cdr3_length: 17; d_call: .; j_call: TRBJ2-3; cdr3_nt: TGTGCCAGCAGTTTAGCAGCAGCAGGGGAGGGCACAGATACGCAGTATTTT; cdr3_aa: CASSLAAAGEGTDTQYF
v_call: TRBV28; clone_size: many; cdr3_length: 16; d_call: TRBD2; j_call: TRBJ2-3; cdr3_nt: TGTGCCAGCAGTGTACGACTAGCGGGACAAGTAGATACGCAGTATTTT; cdr3_aa: CASSVRLAGQVDTQYF
v_call: TRBV7-3; clone_size: .; cdr3_length: 15; d_call: .; j_call: TRBJ2-1; cdr3_nt: TGTGCCAGCGGCTTCCTGGGGGGCCTACACAATGAGCAGTTCTTC; cdr3_aa: CASGFLGGLHNEQFF
v_call: TRBV4-3; clone_size: few; cdr3_length: 15; d_call: TRBD1; j_call: TRBJ1-2; cdr3_nt: TGCGCCAGCAGTCCCGGGACAGGGGGGAACTATGGCTACACCTTC; cdr3_aa: CASSPGTGGNYGYTF
v_call: TRBV6-6; clone_size: .; cdr3_length: 13; d_call: .; j_call: TRBJ1-1; cdr3_nt: TGTGCCGGCATCGGGCCAAAGAACACTGAAGCGTTCTTT; cdr3_aa: CAGIGPKNTEAFF
v_call: TRBV5-1; clone_size: many; cdr3_length: 14; d_call: TRBD1; j_call: TRBJ1-5; cdr3_nt: TGCGCCAGCAGCGACGGGACAGGGTCTCAGCCCCAGCATTTT; cdr3_aa: CASSDGTGSQPQHF
v_call: TRBV7-9; clone_size: many; cdr3_length: 14; d_call: TRBD1; j_call: TRBJ2-7; cdr3_nt: TGTGCCAGCAGCTCCCCCAGTGAGGACAGGCACTCGTACTTC; cdr3_aa: CASSSPSEDRHSYF
v_call: TRBV3-1; clone_size: many; cdr3_length: 13; d_call: .; j_call: TRBJ2-1; cdr3_nt: TGTGCCAGCAGCCAAAGATCCACCAATGAGCAGTTCTTC; cdr3_aa: CASSQRSTNEQFF
v_call: TRBV7-9; clone_size: .; cdr3_length: 15; d_call: .; j_call: TRBJ2-3; cdr3_nt: TGTGCCAGCAGACAGGGACTGTTAAGCACAGATACGCAGTATTTT; cdr3_aa: CASRQGLLSTDTQYF
v_call: TRBV7-9; clone_size: many; cdr3_length: 16; d_call: TRBD2; j_call: TRBJ2-1; cdr3_nt: TGTGCCAGCAGCCCCCGACTAGCGGGAGCGGGGAATGAGCAGTTCTTC; cdr3_aa: CASSPRLAGAGNEQFF
v_call: TRBV20-1; clone_size: many; cdr3_length: 13; d_call: .; j_call: TRBJ2-7; cdr3_nt: TGCAGTGCTAGAGATCTAGTCTCCTACGAGCAGTACTTC; cdr3_aa: CSARDLVSYEQYF
v_call: TRBV6-2/TRBV6-3; clone_size: .; cdr3_length: 17; d_call: TRBD1; j_call: TRBJ1-5; cdr3_nt: TGTGCCAGCAGTTACAACCTACGACAGGGCACAGTGGAGGCCCAGCATTTT; cdr3_aa: CASSYNLRQGTVEAQHF